These 12 T cell receptor beta chains originate from one sample sequenced in a study of T cell clones after liver transplantation. TCRdb keeps only in-frame clones here, not all; method: immunoSEQ multiplex PCR. The sample yields about 120,000 clones, 90% seen once. The sample was CD4+ T cells from blood, taken 12 months after liver transplant. The receptors were sampled from a human patient who received a liver transplant. Part of the T cell pool may stem from the graft donor.

CDR3: CASTEAGGPNEQFF. For the CDR3, the DNA is TGTGCCAGCACTGAGGCGGGAGGGCCCAATGAGCAGTTCTTC. The rearrangement uses TRBV25-1 and TRBJ2-1; 9 bases are a match to TRBD2. CDR1 is MGHDK and CDR2 is SYGVNS in the germline V gene. The V gene end was trimmed by 7 bases and the J gene end by 6 bases; junction bases not matched to a gene: 7. The CDR3 extends over 14 amino acids. The complete variable domain, with remaining parts taken from reference TRBV25-1 and TRBJ2-1, reads EADIYQTPRYLVIGTGKKITLECSQTMGHDKMYWYQQDPGMELHLIHYSYGVNSTEKGDLSSESTVSRIRTEHFPLTLESARPSHTSQYLCASTEAGGPNEQFFGPGTRLTVL.

V gene TRBV6-1 combines with J gene TRBJ1-5, with TRBD1 matching 9 bases. Losses at the gene ends were 8 bases for V and 4 bases for J; bases not matched to a gene: 9. Germline V CDR1 and CDR2: MNHNS, SASEGT. The CDR3 runs to 15 residues. The CDR3 loop is CASLPSGTGNQPQHF. The CDR3 coding sequence is TGTGCCAGCCTACCTTCCGGGACAGGGAATCAGCCCCAGCATTTT.

The chain has TRBV7-2 and TRBJ2-1; 14 bases line up with TRBD2. Looked up from germline, CDR1 is SGHTA and CDR2 is FQGNSA. This CDR3 has 14 amino acids. Trimming cost V 5 bases and J 10 bases; bases outside gene matches: 4. The CDR3 nucleotides are TGTGCCAGCAGCGGGACTAGCGGGAGTGGGGAGCAGTTCTTC. It translates to CASSGTSGSGEQFF.

DNA for the CDR3: TGTGCCAGCTGTAGGCAGGGAAAGAATGAGCAGTTCTTC. Translating it yields CASCRQGKNEQFF. This chain uses TRBV27 with TRBJ2-1; TRBD1 is a possible D gene (5 bases). The CDR3 loop spans 13 amino acids. Germline V lookup: CDR1 MNHEY, CDR2 SMNVEV (reference sequence). V lost 8 bases and J lost 7, with 15 bases in between.

The chain recombines TRBV6-6 with TRBJ1-1; no firm D call. The CDR3 is made up of 13 amino acids. CDR1 MNHNY and CDR2 SVGAGI come from the germline V gene (reference sequence). The V gene lost 5 bases and the J gene lost 1 base, with 8 bases spanning the gap. The CDR3 region has the DNA TGTGCCAGCAGTAACCCACAGAACACTGAAGCTTTCTTT. Protein product: CASSNPQNTEAFF.

V and J are TRBV21-1 and TRBJ1-5; the table's TRBD1 call for D was not verified on the DNA. TRBV21-1 is flagged as a pseudogene. The CDR3 extends over 15 amino acids. CDR3 region: CASSKGAGGCEPQHF. Here the CDR3 DNA reads TGTGCCAGCAGCAAAGGGGCAGGGGGCTGTGAGCCCCAGCATTTT.

V gene TRBV6-1 combines with J gene TRBJ1-5, with 8 bases lining up with TRBD1. The CDR3 covers 13 residues. The germline V gene has CDR1 MNHNS and CDR2 SASEGT. Losses at the gene ends were 6 bases for V and 7 bases for J; bases not matched to a gene: 5. The CDR3, as DNA: TGTGCCAGCAGAGGACAGGGAAAACAGCCCCAGCATTTT. As protein: CASRGQGKQPQHF.

V is TRBV5-1 and J is TRBJ2-3, with a tentative D call TRBD2 (6 bases). Per germline, CDR1 SGHRS and CDR2 YFSETQ. V was pared by 4 bases and J by 4 bases, with 16 bases between. CDR3 length: 15 amino acids. The CDR3 DNA reads TGCGCCAGCAGCGTAGACGGGGAGGTCGCAGATACGCAGTATTTT. Its protein product is CASSVDGEVADTQYF. The entire variable domain, with the rest obtained from reference TRBV5-1 and TRBJ2-3, is as follows: KAGVTQTPRYLIKTRGQQVTLSCSPISGHRSVSWYQQTPGQGLQFLFEYFSETQRNKGNFPGRFSGRQFSNSRSEMNVSTLELGDSALYLCASSVDGEVADTQYFGPGTRLTVL.

The chain uses TRBV5-1 and TRBJ2-5; 12 nucleotides match TRBD2. J lost 5 bases, V lost 3 bases, and 5 bases had no gene match. CDR1 is SGHRS, CDR2 YFSETQ, per germline. The CDR3 covers 15 residues. The CDR3 DNA reads as TGCGCCAGCAGCTCGACTAGCGGGAGTGGGGAGACCCAGTACTTC. Protein: CASSSTSGSGETQYF.

The V gene is TRBV7-3, the J gene TRBJ1-1, with D perhaps matching TRBD1 (5 bases). There are 12 residues in the CDR3. Trimming removed 2 bases from V and 13 bases from J, with 14 bases in between. Per germline, CDR1 SGHTA and CDR2 FQGTGA. The CDR3 sequence is CASSLLGQSLFF. CDR3 bases: TGTGCCAGCAGCTTATTGGGGCAGTCTCTTTTCTTT. The full variable domain, rest sourced from reference TRBV7-3 and TRBJ1-1, is GAGVSQTPSNKVTEKGKYVELRCDPISGHTALYWYRQSLGQGPEFLIYFQGTGAADDSGLPNDRFFAVRPEGSVSTLKIQRTERGDSAVYLCASSLLGQSLFFGQGTRLTVV.

The chain combines TRBV6-1 with TRBJ2-1; possible D gene TRBD2, 5 bases. The V gene's germline CDR1 is MNHNS and CDR2 SASEGT. The CDR3 sequence is 15 residues long. With 0 bases removed from V and 1 base from J, the gap between germline ends came to 7 bases. The CDR3: CASSEAGVSYNEQFF. In DNA form, the CDR3 reads TGTGCCAGCAGTGAAGCGGGAGTTTCCTACAATGAGCAGTTCTTC.

J is TRBJ2-1 and V is TRBV7-2; TRBD2 is a possible D gene (5 bases). The germline gives CDR1 SGHTA, CDR2 FQGNSA. The ends were cut back, 6 bases at V and 7 bases at J, with 13 bases in the middle. The CDR3 spans 13 residues. CDR3 coding DNA: TGTGCCAGCAGGCCAGACTACACGAATGAGCAGTTCTTC. It translates to CASRPDYTNEQFF. The variable domain in full, with the rest retrieved from reference TRBV7-2 and TRBJ2-1, is GAGVSQSPSNKVTEKGKDVELRCDPISGHTALYWYRQSLGQGLEFLIYFQGNSAPDKSGLPSDRFSAERTGGSVSTLTIQRTQQEDSAVYLCASRPDYTNEQFFGPGTRLTVL.